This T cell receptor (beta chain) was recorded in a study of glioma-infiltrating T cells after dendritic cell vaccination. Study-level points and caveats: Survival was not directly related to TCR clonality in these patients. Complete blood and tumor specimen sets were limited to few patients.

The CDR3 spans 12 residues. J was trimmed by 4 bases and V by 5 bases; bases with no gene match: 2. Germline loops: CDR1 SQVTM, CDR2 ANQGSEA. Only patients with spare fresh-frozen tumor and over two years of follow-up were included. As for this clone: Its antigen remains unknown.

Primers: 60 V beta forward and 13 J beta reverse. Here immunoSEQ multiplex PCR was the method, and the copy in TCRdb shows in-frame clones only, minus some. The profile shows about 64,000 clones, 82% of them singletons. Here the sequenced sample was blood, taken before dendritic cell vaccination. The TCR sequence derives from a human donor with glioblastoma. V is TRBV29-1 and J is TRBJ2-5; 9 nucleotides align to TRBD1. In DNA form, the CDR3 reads TGCAGCGTTAAGGGACAGGGAGAGACCCAGTACTTC. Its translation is CSVKGQGETQYF. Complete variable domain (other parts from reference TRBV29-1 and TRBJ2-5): SAVISQKPSRDICQRGTSLTIQCQVDSQVTMMFWYRQQPGQSLTLIATANQGSEATYESGFVIDKFPISRPNLTFSTLTVSNMSPEDSSIYLCSVKGQGETQYFGPGTRLLVL.